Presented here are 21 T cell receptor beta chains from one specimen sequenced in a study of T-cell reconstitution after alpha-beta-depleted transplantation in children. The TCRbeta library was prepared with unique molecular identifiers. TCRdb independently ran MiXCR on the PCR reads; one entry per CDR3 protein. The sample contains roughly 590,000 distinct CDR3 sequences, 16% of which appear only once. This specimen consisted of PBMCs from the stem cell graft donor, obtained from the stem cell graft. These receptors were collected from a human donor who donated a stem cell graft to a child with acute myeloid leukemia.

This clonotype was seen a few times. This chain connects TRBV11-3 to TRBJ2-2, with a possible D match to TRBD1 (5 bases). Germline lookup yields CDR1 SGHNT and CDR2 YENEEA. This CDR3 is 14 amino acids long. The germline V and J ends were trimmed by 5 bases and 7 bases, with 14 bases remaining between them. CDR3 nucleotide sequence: TGTGCCAGCAGCCCGTGGGGCTCTAGCGGGGAGCTGTTTTTT. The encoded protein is CASSPWGSSGELFF.

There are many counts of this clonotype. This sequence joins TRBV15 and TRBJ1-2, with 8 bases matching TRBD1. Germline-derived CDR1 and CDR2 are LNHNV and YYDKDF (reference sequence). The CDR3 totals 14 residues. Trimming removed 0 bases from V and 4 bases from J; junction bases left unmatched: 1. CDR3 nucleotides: TGTGCCACCAGCAGAGAGACAGGGGTCTATGGCTACACCTTC. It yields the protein CATSRETGVYGYTF.

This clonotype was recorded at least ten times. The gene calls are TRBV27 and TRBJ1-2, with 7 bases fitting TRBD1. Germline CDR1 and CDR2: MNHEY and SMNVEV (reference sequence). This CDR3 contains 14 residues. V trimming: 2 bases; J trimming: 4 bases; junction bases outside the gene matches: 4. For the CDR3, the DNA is TGTGCCAGCAGTTTACTGGCAGGGGGCTATGGCTACACCTTC. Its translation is CASSLLAGGYGYTF.

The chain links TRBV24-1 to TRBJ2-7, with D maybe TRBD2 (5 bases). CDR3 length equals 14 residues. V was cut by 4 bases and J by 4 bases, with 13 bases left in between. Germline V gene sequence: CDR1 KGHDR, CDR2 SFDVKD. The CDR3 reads CATSDPGIEYEQYF. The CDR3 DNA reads TGTGCCACCAGTGACCCGGGGATTGAGTACGAGCAGTACTTC.

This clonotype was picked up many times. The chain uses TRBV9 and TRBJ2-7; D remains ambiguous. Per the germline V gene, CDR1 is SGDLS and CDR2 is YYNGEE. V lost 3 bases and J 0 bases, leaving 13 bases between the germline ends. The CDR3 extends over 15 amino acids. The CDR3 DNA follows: TGTGCCAGCAGCGCGGAATCGGGCTTCTCCTACGAGCAGTACTTC. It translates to CASSAESGFSYEQYF.

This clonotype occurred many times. CDR3 protein: CASSLTGSEAFF. The DNA of the CDR3 is TGTGCCAGCAGCTTGACGGGATCTGAAGCTTTCTTT. The gene calls are TRBV7-9 and TRBJ1-1, with D uncertain. The ends were cut back, 3 bases at V and 6 bases at J, with 8 bases in the middle. The CDR3 length is 12 residues. Germline V gene lookup returns CDR1 SEHNR and CDR2 FQNEAQ (reference sequence). The whole variable domain, remainder taken from reference TRBV7-9 and TRBJ1-1, is DTGVSQNPRHKITKRGQNVTFRCDPISEHNRLYWYRQTLGQGPEFLTYFQNEAQLEKSRLLSDRFSAERPKGSFSTLEIQRTEQGDSAMYLCASSLTGSEAFFGQGTRLTVV.

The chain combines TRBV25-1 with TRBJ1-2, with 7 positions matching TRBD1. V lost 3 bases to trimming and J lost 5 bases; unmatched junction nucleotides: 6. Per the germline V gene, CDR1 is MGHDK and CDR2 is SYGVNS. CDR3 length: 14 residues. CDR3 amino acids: CASSERQGSYGYTF. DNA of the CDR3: TGTGCCAGCAGTGAGAGACAGGGATCTTATGGCTACACCTTC.

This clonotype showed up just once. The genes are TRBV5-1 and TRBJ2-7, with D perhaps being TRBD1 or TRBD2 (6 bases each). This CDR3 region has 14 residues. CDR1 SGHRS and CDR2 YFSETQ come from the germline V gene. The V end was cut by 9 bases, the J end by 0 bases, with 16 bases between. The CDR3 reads CATSRGATSYEQYF. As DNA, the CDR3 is TGCGCCACCTCGAGGGGGGCGACCTCCTACGAGCAGTACTTC. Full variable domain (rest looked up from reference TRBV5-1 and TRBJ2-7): KAGVTQTPRYLIKTRGQQVTLSCSPISGHRSVSWYQQTPGQGLQFLFEYFSETQRNKGNFPGRFSGRQFSNSRSEMNVSTLELGDSALYLCATSRGATSYEQYFGPGTRLTVT.

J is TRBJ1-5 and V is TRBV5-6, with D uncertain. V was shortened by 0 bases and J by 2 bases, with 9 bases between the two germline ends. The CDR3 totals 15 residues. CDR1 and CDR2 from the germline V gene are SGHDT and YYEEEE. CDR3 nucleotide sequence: TGTGCCAGCAGCTTGGGGGCGGTGGGCAATCAGCCCCAGCATTTT. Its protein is CASSLGAVGNQPQHF.

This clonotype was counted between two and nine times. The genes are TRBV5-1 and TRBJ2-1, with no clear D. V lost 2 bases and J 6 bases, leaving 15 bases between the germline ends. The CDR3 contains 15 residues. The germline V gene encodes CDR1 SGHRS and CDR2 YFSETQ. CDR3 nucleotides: TGCGCCAGCAGCTTTCGAGGAACCCCTTTCAATGAGCAGTTCTTC. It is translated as CASSFRGTPFNEQFF.

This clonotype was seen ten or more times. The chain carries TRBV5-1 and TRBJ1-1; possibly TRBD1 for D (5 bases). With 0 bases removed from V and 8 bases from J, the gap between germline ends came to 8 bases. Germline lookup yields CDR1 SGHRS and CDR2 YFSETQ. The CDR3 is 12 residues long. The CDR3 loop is CASSLGEGEAFF. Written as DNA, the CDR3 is TGCGCCAGCAGCTTGGGGGAGGGGGAAGCTTTCTTT. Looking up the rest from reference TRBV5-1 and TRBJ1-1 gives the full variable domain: KAGVTQTPRYLIKTRGQQVTLSCSPISGHRSVSWYQQTPGQGLQFLFEYFSETQRNKGNFPGRFSGRQFSNSRSEMNVSTLELGDSALYLCASSLGEGEAFFGQGTRLTVV.

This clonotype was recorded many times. CDR3 sequence (DNA): TGCAGTGCTAGAGGGAGGGACTCAGATACGCAGTATTTT. Protein product: CSARGRDSDTQYF. The chain combines TRBV20-1 with TRBJ2-3; a weak D match, TRBD2 (6 bases). Germline V gene data show CDR1 as DFQATT and CDR2 as SNEGSKA (reference sequence). This CDR3 comprises 13 residues. The V end was cut by 1 base, the J end by 4 bases, with 9 bases between.

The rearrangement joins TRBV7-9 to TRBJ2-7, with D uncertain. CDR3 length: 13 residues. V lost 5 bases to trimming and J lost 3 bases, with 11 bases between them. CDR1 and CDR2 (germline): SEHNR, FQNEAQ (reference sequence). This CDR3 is CASSDIRNYEQYV. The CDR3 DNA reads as TGTGCCAGCAGCGATATTCGGAACTACGAGCAGTACGTC.

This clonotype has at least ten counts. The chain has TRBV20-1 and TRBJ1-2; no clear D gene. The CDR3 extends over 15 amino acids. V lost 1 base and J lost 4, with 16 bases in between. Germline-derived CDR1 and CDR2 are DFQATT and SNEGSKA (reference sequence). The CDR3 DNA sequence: TGCAGTGCTAGAGGGGATAGGGCCTCGTTCTATGGCTACACCTTC. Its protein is CSARGDRASFYGYTF.

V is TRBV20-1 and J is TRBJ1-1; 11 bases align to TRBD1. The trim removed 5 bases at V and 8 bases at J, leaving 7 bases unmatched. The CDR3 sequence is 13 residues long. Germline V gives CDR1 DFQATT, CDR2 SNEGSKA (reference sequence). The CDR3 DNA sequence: TGCAGTGCTCGGGAGGACAGGGGGCCGGAAGCTTTCTTT. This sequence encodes CSAREDRGPEAFF.

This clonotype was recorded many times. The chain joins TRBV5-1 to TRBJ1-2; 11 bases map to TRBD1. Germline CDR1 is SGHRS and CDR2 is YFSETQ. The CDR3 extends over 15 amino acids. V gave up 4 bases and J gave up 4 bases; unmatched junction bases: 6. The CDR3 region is CASSQRTGGGYGYTF. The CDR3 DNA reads TGCGCCAGCAGCCAGAGGACAGGGGGCGGCTATGGCTACACCTTC.

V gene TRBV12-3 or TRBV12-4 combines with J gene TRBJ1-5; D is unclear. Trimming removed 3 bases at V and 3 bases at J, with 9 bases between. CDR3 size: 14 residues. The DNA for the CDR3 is TGTGCCAGCAGTTTGGGCCACAACAATCAGCCCCAGCATTTT. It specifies CASSLGHNNQPQHF.

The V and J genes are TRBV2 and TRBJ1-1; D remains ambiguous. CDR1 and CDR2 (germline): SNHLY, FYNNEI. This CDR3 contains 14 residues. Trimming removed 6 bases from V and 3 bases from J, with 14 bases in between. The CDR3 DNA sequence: TGTGCCAGCAGCCTAGAACGTAGGGACACTGAAGCTTTCTTT. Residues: CASSLERRDTEAFF.

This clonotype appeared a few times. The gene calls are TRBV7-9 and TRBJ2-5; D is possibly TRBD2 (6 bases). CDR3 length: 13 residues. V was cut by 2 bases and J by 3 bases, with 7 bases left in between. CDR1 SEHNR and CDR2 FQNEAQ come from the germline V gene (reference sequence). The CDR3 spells CASSLIAEETQYF. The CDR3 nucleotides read TGTGCCAGCAGCTTAATAGCGGAAGAGACCCAGTACTTC.

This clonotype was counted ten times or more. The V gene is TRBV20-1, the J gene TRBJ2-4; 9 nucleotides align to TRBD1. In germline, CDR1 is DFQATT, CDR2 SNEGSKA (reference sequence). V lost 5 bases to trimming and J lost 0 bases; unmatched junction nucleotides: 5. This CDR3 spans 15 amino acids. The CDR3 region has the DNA TGCAGTGCTCCCCACAGGGGGCTAGCCAAAAACATTCAGTACTTC. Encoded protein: CSAPHRGLAKNIQYF.

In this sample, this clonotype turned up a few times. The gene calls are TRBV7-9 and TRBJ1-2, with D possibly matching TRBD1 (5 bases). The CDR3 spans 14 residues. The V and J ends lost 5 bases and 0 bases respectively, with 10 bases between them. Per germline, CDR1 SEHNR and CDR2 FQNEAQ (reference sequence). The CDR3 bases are TGTGCCAGCAGCCCGCCGGGACCTAACTATGGCTACACCTTC. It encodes CASSPPGPNYGYTF.